This T cell receptor beta chain was sequenced during a study of CD8+ T cells in alopecia areata. General study results and limits: Many expanded lesional clones remained in scalp and blood on tofacitinib. Scalp clonality, along with expanded CD8+ clones among the top 100, was significantly decreased by tofacitinib. Sequencing of scalp tissue also captures the resident alphabeta T cells of normal skin.

The V gene's germline CDR1 is SQVTM and CDR2 ANQGSEA. V was cut by 4 bases and J by 4 bases, with 17 bases left in between. There are 14 residues in the CDR3. Treatment of the sample: oral pan-JAK inhibitor, 5-10 mg twice daily. The investigators collected lesional scalp punch biopsies and peripheral blood from alopecia areata patients. Once RNA had been extracted, it was reverse transcribed into cDNA to act as the sequencing template. Assay used: immunoSEQ multiplex PCR; TCRdb lists only in-frame clones, some missing. The sample includes around 180,000 clones, approximately 61% of them seen just once. Worth noting for this clone: Its matching antigen is unknown.

The chain uses TRBV29-1 and TRBJ2-7; possibly TRBD1 or TRBD2 for D (5 bases each). The material was CD4+ T cells sorted from blood, obtained at week 24, from a patient treated with tofacitinib. This TCR was recovered from a human donor with alopecia areata. The CDR3: CSVGTLGGEYEQYF. The CDR3 DNA reads TGCAGCGTTGGTACCCTTGGGGGAGAGTACGAGCAGTACTTC.